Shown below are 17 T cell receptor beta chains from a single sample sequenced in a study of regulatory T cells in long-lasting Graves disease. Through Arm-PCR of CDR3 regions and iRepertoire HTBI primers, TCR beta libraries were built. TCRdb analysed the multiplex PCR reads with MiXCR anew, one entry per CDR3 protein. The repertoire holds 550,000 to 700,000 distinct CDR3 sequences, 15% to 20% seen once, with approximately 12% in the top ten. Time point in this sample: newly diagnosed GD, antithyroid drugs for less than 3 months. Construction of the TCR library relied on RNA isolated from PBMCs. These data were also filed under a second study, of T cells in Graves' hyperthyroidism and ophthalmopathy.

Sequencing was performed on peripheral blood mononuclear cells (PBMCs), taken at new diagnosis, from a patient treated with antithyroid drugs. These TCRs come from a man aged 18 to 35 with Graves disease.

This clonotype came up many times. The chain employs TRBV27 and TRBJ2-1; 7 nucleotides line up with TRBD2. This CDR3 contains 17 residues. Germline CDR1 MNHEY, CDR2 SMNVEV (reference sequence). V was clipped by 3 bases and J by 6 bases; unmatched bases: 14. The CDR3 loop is CASSFIRGGSRVNEQFF. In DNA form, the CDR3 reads TGTGCCAGCAGTTTTATTAGGGGCGGGAGTAGGGTCAATGAGCAGTTCTTC.

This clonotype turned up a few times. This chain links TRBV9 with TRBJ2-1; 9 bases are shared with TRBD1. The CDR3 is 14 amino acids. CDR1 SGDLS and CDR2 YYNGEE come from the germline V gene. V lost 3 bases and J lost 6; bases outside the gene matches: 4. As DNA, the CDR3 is TGTGCCAGCAGCGAGACAGGGGGGGTCAATGAGCAGTTCTTC. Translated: CASSETGGVNEQFF.

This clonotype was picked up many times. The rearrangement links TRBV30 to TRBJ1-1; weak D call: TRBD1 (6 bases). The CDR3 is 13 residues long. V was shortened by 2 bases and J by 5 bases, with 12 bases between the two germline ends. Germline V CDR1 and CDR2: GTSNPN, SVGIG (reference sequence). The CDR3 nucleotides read TGTGCCTGGAGTCAGGGGTGGGGAACTGAAGCTTTCTTT. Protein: CAWSQGWGTEAFF.

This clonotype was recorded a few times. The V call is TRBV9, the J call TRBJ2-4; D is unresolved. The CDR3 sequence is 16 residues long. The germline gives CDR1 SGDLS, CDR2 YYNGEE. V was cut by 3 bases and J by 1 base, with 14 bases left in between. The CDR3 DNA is TGTGCCAGCAGCGGACATATTCGAAGTGCCAAAAACATTCAGTACTTC. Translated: CASSGHIRSAKNIQYF.

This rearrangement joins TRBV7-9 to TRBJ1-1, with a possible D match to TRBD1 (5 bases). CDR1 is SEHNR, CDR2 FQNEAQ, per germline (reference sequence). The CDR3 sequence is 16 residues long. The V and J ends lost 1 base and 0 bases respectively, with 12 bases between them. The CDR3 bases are TGTGCCAGCAGCTTAGAGTCGTGGGGGATGAACACTGAAGCTTTCTTT. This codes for CASSLESWGMNTEAFF.

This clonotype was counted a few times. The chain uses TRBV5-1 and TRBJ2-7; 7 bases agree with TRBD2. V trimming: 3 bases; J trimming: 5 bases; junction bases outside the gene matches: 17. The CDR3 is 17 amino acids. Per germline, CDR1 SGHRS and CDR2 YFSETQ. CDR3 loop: CASSSLAVRPAGDEQYF. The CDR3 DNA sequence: TGCGCCAGCAGCTCCCTGGCGGTCAGGCCGGCGGGGGACGAGCAGTACTTC.

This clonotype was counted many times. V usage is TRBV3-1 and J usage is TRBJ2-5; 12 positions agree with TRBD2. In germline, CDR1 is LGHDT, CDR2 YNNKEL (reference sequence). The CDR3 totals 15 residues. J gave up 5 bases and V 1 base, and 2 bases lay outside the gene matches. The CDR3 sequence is CASSQGTSGTETQYF. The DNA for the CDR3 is TGTGCCAGCAGCCAAGGGACTAGCGGGACGGAGACCCAGTACTTC.

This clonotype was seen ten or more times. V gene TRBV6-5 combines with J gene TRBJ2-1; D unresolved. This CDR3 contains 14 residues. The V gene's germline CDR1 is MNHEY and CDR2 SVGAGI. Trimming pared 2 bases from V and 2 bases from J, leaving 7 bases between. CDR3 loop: CASSYASTYNEQFF. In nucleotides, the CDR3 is TGTGCCAGCAGTTACGCCTCTACCTACAATGAGCAGTTCTTC.

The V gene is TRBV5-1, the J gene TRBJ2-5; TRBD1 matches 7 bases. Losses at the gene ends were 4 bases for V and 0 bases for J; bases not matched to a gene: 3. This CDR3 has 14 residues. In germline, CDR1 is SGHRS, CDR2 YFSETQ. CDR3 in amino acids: CASSATGYQETQYF. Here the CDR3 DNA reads TGCGCCAGCAGCGCGACAGGGTACCAAGAGACCCAGTACTTC.

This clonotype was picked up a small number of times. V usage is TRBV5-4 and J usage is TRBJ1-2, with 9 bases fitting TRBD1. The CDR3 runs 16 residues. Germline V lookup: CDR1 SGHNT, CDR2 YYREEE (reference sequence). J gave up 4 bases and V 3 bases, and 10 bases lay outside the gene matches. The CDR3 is CASSSGQGSVSYGYTF. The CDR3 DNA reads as TGTGCCAGCAGCTCGGGACAGGGTTCGGTCTCCTATGGCTACACCTTC.

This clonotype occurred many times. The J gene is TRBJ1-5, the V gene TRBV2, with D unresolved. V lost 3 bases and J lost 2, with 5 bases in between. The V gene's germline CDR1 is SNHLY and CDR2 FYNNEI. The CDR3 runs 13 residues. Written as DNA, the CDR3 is TGTGCCAGCAGTGATACAGGCAATCAGCCCCAGCATTTT. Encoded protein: CASSDTGNQPQHF.

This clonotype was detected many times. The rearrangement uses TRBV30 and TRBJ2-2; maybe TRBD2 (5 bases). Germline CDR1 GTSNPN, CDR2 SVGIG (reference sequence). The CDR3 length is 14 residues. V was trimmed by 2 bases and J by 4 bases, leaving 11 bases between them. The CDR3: CAWSRGVSTGELFF. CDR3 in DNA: TGTGCCTGGAGTCGGGGTGTGAGCACCGGGGAGCTGTTTTTT.

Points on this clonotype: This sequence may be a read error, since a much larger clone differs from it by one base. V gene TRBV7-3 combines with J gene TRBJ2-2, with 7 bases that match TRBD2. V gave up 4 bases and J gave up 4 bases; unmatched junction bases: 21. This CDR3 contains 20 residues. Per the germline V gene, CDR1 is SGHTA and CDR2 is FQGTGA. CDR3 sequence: CASSSNIVSGLVAGTGELFF. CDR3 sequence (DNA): TGTGCCAGCAGCTCGAATATAGTCTCCGGGCTTGTAGCGGGCACCGGGGAGCTGTTTTTT.

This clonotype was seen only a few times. The CDR3 is CAWSPGLAGVRETQYF. The CDR3 DNA sequence: TGTGCCTGGAGCCCAGGACTAGCGGGAGTAAGAGAGACCCAGTACTTC. The chain employs TRBV30 and TRBJ2-5, with 13 bases identical to TRBD2. CDR1 is GTSNPN and CDR2 is SVGIG in the germline V gene (reference sequence). V lost 3 bases to trimming and J lost 4 bases; unmatched junction nucleotides: 8. The CDR3 has 16 amino acids.

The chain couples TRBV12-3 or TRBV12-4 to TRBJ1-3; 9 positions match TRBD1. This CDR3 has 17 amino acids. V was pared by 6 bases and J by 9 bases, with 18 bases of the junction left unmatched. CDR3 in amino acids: CASRIQGAPPYGGTIYF. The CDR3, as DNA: TGTGCCAGCAGGATACAGGGGGCCCCTCCCTACGGCGGCACCATATATTTT.

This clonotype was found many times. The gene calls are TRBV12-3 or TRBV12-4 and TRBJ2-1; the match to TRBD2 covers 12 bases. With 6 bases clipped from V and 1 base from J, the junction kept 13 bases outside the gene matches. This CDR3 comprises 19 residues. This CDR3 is CASSPGLAGSRGSYNEQFF. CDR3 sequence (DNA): TGTGCCAGCAGCCCTGGACTAGCGGGGTCGCGGGGGTCCTACAATGAGCAGTTCTTC.

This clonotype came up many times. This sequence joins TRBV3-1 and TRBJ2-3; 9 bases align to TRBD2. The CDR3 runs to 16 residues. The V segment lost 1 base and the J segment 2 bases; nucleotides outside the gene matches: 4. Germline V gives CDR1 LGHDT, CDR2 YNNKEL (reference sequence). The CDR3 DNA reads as TGTGCCAGCAGCCAAGTGGCGGGAGGGCCCACAGATACGCAGTATTTT. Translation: CASSQVAGGPTDTQYF.